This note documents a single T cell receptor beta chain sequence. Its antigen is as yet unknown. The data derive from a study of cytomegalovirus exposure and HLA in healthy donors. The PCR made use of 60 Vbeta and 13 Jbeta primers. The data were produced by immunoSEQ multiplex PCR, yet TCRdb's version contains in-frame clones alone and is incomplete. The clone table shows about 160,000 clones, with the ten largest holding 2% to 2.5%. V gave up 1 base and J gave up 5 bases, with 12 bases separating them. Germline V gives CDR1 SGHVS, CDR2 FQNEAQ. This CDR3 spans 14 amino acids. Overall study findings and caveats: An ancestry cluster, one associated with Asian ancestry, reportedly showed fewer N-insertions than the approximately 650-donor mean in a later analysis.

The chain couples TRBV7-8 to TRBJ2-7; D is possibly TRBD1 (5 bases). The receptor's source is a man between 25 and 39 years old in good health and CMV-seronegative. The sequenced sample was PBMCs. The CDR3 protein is CASSLDQGSNEQYF. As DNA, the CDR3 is TGTGCCAGCAGCTTAGACCAGGGTTCGAACGAGCAGTACTTC. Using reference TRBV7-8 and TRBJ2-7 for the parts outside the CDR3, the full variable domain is GAGVSQSPRYKVAKRGQDVALRCDPISGHVSLFWYQQALGQGPEFLTYFQNEAQLDKSGLPSDRFFAERPEGSVSTLKIQRTQQEDSAVYLCASSLDQGSNEQYFGPGTRLTVT.